Each of the 32 T cell receptor beta chains below was sequenced from the same sample in a study of control samples from healthy donors and cancer patients. Libraries were prepared by immunoSEQ multiplex PCR; TCRdb keeps only in-frame clonotypes and omits some of them. The sample records some 150,000 clones, around 94% being singletons. The sequenced sample consisted of PBMCs. These receptors all stem from a man aged 55-75 years with colorectal cancer.

The chain joins TRBV28 to TRBJ1-1, with D tentatively TRBD1 (6 bases). This CDR3 spans 17 amino acids. Germline CDR1 reads MDHEN; CDR2 reads SYDVKM. Trimming removed 5 bases from V and 0 bases from J, with 19 bases in between. The CDR3 reads CASSLHPPQGLNTEAFF. CDR3 nucleotide sequence: TGTGCCAGCAGTCTACACCCCCCACAGGGCCTGAACACTGAAGCTTTCTTT.

This chain joins TRBV7-9 and TRBJ1-6, with TRBD1 identical over 10 bases. The germline V gene has CDR1 SEHNR and CDR2 FQNEAQ (reference sequence). With 4 bases clipped from V and 6 bases from J, the junction kept 3 bases outside the gene matches. This CDR3 comprises 15 residues. CDR3: CASSWGTGANSPLHF. The CDR3 DNA reads TGTGCCAGCAGCTGGGGGACAGGGGCTAATTCACCCCTCCACTTT.

The chain links TRBV3-1 (or the pseudogene TRBV3-2) to TRBJ2-1; 8 bases map to TRBD1. The CDR3 loop spans 15 amino acids. The germline V gene has CDR1 LGHDT and CDR2 YNNKEL (reference sequence). Trimming removed 3 bases from V and 3 bases from J; junction bases left unmatched: 4. The CDR3 sequence: CASSQSDRDYNEQFF. The CDR3 nucleotides are TGTGCCAGCAGCCAGTCGGACAGGGACTACAATGAGCAGTTCTTC.

The CDR3 protein is CASSLAGGNEQFF. CDR3 sequence (DNA): TGTGCCAGCAGTTTAGCGGGTGGGAATGAGCAGTTCTTC. The rearrangement joins TRBV12-3 or TRBV12-4 to TRBJ2-1; D gene unclear. Trimming cost V 0 bases and J 7 bases, with 7 bases left between them. The CDR3 consists of 13 residues.

CDR3 sequence (DNA): TGTGCCAGCAGCCAGGGTTCTAGCACAGATACGCAGTATTTT. Translating it yields CASSQGSSTDTQYF. The rearrangement joins TRBV7-2 to TRBJ2-3, with D possibly matching TRBD1 (5 bases). The V and J ends lost 5 bases and 0 bases respectively, with 9 bases between them. Germline V CDR1 and CDR2: SGHTA, FQGNSA. There are 14 residues in the CDR3.

The CDR3 region has the DNA TGTGCCAGCAGTTCGTTCGGAGGCACTGAAGCTTTCTTT. This codes for CASSSFGGTEAFF. The V gene is TRBV27, the J gene TRBJ1-1; D gene uncertain. CDR1 is MNHEY and CDR2 is SMNVEV in the germline V gene (reference sequence). This CDR3 is 13 amino acids long. The V gene lost 4 bases and the J gene lost 4 bases, with 10 bases spanning the gap.

This chain joins TRBV19 and TRBJ2-5; a weak D match, TRBD2 (6 bases). Trimming took off 3 bases at V and 4 bases at J, with 15 bases between the two ends. Per the germline V gene, CDR1 is LNHDA and CDR2 is SQIVND (reference sequence). This CDR3 spans 15 amino acids. CDR3 in amino acids: CASSIGPQGGETQYF. CDR3 bases: TGTGCCAGTAGTATTGGTCCGCAGGGAGGAGAGACCCAGTACTTC.

The V gene is TRBV19, the J gene TRBJ1-1, with D perhaps matching TRBD1 (6 bases). CDR3 length equals 15 residues. From germline, CDR1 is LNHDA and CDR2 SQIVND (reference sequence). The germline V and J ends were trimmed by 4 bases and 3 bases, with 15 bases remaining between them. CDR3 sequence: CASSTTGGAHTEAFF. DNA of the CDR3: TGTGCCAGTAGTACTACGGGGGGGGCGCACACTGAAGCTTTCTTT. The full variable domain, in which reference TRBV19 and TRBJ1-1 provide the parts outside the CDR3, is DGGITQSPKYLFRKEGQNVTLSCEQNLNHDAMYWYRQDPGQGLRLIYYSQIVNDFQKGDIAEGYSVSREKKESFPLTVTSAQKNPTAFYLCASSTTGGAHTEAFFGQGTRLTVV.

The CDR3 is CASSVESRGAGEKLFF. CDR3 DNA sequence: TGTGCCAGCAGCGTAGAGAGCCGGGGGGCGGGTGAAAAACTGTTTTTT. V is TRBV9 and J is TRBJ1-4, with D possibly being TRBD1 (6 bases). V lost 0 bases to trimming and J lost 7 bases, with 16 bases between them. From germline, CDR1 is SGDLS and CDR2 YYNGEE. CDR3 length: 16 amino acids. Drawing the rest from reference TRBV9 and TRBJ1-4, the complete variable domain is DSGVTQTPKHLITATGQRVTLRCSPRSGDLSVYWYQQSLDQGLQFLIQYYNGEERAKGNILERFSAQQFPDLHSELNLSSLELGDSALYFCASSVESRGAGEKLFFGSGTQLSVL.

The chain combines TRBV19 with TRBJ1-2; D is ambiguous. The CDR3 sequence is 15 residues long. Trimming stripped 7 bases from V and 6 bases from J, with 21 bases between. Germline V lookup: CDR1 LNHDA, CDR2 SQIVND (reference sequence). CDR3 amino acids: CASTKGQLFPHGYTF. As DNA, the CDR3 is TGTGCCAGTACAAAGGGCCAACTCTTTCCCCATGGCTACACCTTC.

This chain uses TRBV6-5 with TRBJ1-1; D is uncertain. The CDR3 totals 11 residues. Looked up from germline, CDR1 is MNHEY and CDR2 is SVGAGI. Trimming took 5 bases from V and 7 from J, leaving 8 bases between them. CDR3 region: CASSNGLEAFF. CDR3 bases: TGTGCCAGCAGTAACGGACTTGAAGCTTTCTTT.

The genes are TRBV20-1 and TRBJ2-1; D unresolved. Trimming left V 3 bases short and J 5 bases short, with 17 bases between. Germline V lookup: CDR1 DFQATT, CDR2 SNEGSKA (reference sequence). The CDR3 spans 15 residues. CDR3 loop: CSASNPPDQNNEQFF. As DNA, the CDR3 is TGCAGTGCTAGTAACCCGCCCGACCAGAACAATGAGCAGTTCTTC.

This chain uses TRBV5-1 with TRBJ1-1; D might be TRBD1 (5 bases). Per the germline V gene, CDR1 is SGHRS and CDR2 is YFSETQ. CDR3 length: 16 residues. V dropped 3 bases and J dropped 0 bases, with 15 bases sitting between them. DNA of the CDR3: TGCGCCAGCAGCTCACAGGCTCGGGGAATGAACACTGAAGCTTTCTTT. Residues: CASSSQARGMNTEAFF.

V gene TRBV5-1 combines with J gene TRBJ1-1; D call uncertain. This CDR3 contains 15 residues. The V and J ends lost 0 bases and 1 base respectively, with 10 bases between them. Germline V gives CDR1 SGHRS, CDR2 YFSETQ. The CDR3 loop reads CASSLGFGENTEAFF. In DNA, the CDR3 is TGCGCCAGCAGCTTGGGTTTCGGGGAGAACACTGAAGCTTTCTTT.

This clone was picked up a small number of times. The chain carries TRBV5-1 and TRBJ1-1; possible D gene TRBD1, 5 bases. V dropped 1 base and J dropped 4 bases, with 14 bases sitting between them. Germline CDR1 SGHRS, CDR2 YFSETQ. The CDR3 runs to 15 residues. Here the CDR3 DNA reads TGCGCCAGCAGCTTGTTAGGGTCAGGGCCCACTGAAGCTTTCTTT. Residues: CASSLLGSGPTEAFF.

The J gene is TRBJ2-3, the V gene TRBV9; no clear D. Trimming took off 0 bases at V and 2 bases at J, with 13 bases between the two ends. The CDR3 loop spans 16 amino acids. In germline, CDR1 is SGDLS, CDR2 YYNGEE. In DNA form, the CDR3 reads TGTGCCAGCAGCGTAGGGCCGGGTCGGGCCACAGATACGCAGTATTTT. Its protein is CASSVGPGRATDTQYF. Full variable domain (rest looked up from reference TRBV9 and TRBJ2-3): DSGVTQTPKHLITATGQRVTLRCSPRSGDLSVYWYQQSLDQGLQFLIQYYNGEERAKGNILERFSAQQFPDLHSELNLSSLELGDSALYFCASSVGPGRATDTQYFGPGTRLTVL.

This clone came up once. The genes are TRBV7-8 and TRBJ2-1; D gene uncertain. This CDR3 is 17 amino acids long. Germline-derived CDR1 and CDR2 are SGHVS and FQNEAQ. The germline V and J ends were trimmed by 1 base and 0 bases, with 13 bases remaining between them. In DNA, the CDR3 is TGTGCCAGCAGCTTAGGAGCTCGGCAAAGCTCCTACAATGAGCAGTTCTTC. This gives the protein CASSLGARQSSYNEQFF.

This chain connects TRBV6-5 to TRBJ1-2, with D possibly being TRBD1 (5 bases). The V gene lost 8 bases and the J gene lost 3 bases, with 13 bases spanning the gap. Germline V gene data show CDR1 as MNHEY and CDR2 as SVGAGI. The CDR3 loop spans 13 amino acids. CDR3 in amino acids: CASLPGLDYGYTF. The DNA for the CDR3 is TGTGCCAGCTTACCGGGACTCGACTATGGCTACACCTTC.

The chain joins TRBV9 to TRBJ1-1; D ambiguous. The CDR3 length is 14 residues. Germline values: CDR1 SGDLS, CDR2 YYNGEE. The V end was cut by 0 bases, the J end by 4 bases, with 10 bases between. This CDR3 reads CASSVVTAATEAFF. The CDR3, as DNA: TGTGCCAGCAGCGTAGTGACCGCTGCCACTGAAGCTTTCTTT.

The CDR3 reads CSVKASNQPQHF. The DNA of the CDR3 is TGCAGCGTCAAGGCCAGCAATCAGCCCCAGCATTTT. J is TRBJ1-5 and V is TRBV29-1; no clear D. The CDR3 loop spans 12 amino acids. Germline CDR1 is SQVTM and CDR2 is ANQGSEA. Trimming took 6 bases from V and 1 from J, leaving 7 bases between them.

The V and J genes are TRBV3-1 (or the pseudogene TRBV3-2) and TRBJ1-1; D remains unclear. Germline CDR1 and CDR2: LGHDT and YNNKEL (reference sequence). This CDR3 region has 14 residues. The ends were cut back, 1 base at V and 1 base at J, with 7 bases in the middle. The CDR3 reads CASSQAFGNTEAFF. The CDR3 nucleotides are TGTGCCAGCAGCCAAGCCTTCGGGAACACTGAAGCTTTCTTT.

In the case of this clone: Distinct nucleotide sequences in the sample also encode this CDR3. The V and J genes are TRBV5-1 and TRBJ2-5; TRBD1 matches 8 bases. The V segment lost 4 bases and the J segment 1 base; nucleotides outside the gene matches: 3. This CDR3 spans 14 amino acids. Germline-derived CDR1 and CDR2 are SGHRS and YFSETQ. CDR3 coding DNA: TGCGCCAGCAGCCTCGGACAGGGCCAAGAGACCCAGTACTTC. Encoded protein: CASSLGQGQETQYF.

The J gene is TRBJ2-7, the V gene TRBV5-8, with 9 bases that match TRBD1. Unmatched junction bases numbered 7, after V lost 3 bases and J lost 3 bases. In germline, CDR1 is SGHTS, CDR2 YDEGEE. The CDR3 consists of 15 residues. For the CDR3, the DNA is TGTGCCAGCAGCTATAGACAGGGGGGATACTACGAGCAGTACTTC. It yields the protein CASSYRQGGYYEQYF.

The chain carries TRBV9 and TRBJ1-1, with D possibly matching TRBD1 (5 bases). Trimming shortened V by 1 base and J by 1 base, and 8 bases separated the two germline ends. This CDR3 region has 14 residues. CDR1 and CDR2 from the germline V gene are SGDLS and YYNGEE. In DNA form, the CDR3 reads TGTGCCAGCAGCGTATTAGGGGAGAACACTGAAGCTTTCTTT. Its protein is CASSVLGENTEAFF. The variable domain in full, with the rest retrieved from reference TRBV9 and TRBJ1-1, is DSGVTQTPKHLITATGQRVTLRCSPRSGDLSVYWYQQSLDQGLQFLIQYYNGEERAKGNILERFSAQQFPDLHSELNLSSLELGDSALYFCASSVLGENTEAFFGQGTRLTVV.

CDR3 coding DNA: TGTGCCAGCAGCCGCGATGTGCAGGGCCTCATTTTCCCCCTCCACTTT. Amino acids: CASSRDVQGLIFPLHF. V and J are TRBV7-2 and TRBJ1-6, with D perhaps matching TRBD1 (5 bases). Germline values: CDR1 SGHTA, CDR2 FQGNSA. Trimming removed 5 bases at V and 13 bases at J, with 24 bases between. The CDR3 length is 16 residues.

J is TRBJ1-1 and V is TRBV7-9; D is unresolved. The germline V gene has CDR1 SEHNR and CDR2 FQNEAQ (reference sequence). CDR3 size: 14 residues. Between the trimmed V and J ends, which lost 2 bases and 5 bases, there was a span of 12 bases. The CDR3 DNA is TGTGCCAGCAGCTTACCTCGGGGAGAGACTGAAGCTTTCTTT. Amino acid sequence: CASSLPRGETEAFF.

CDR3 sequence reads: CASCWDKNTGELFF. As DNA, the CDR3 is TGTGCCAGCTGTTGGGACAAGAACACCGGGGAGCTGTTTTTT. The rearrangement uses TRBV6-2 or TRBV6-3 and TRBJ2-2; tentatively, D is TRBD1 (6 bases). This CDR3 region has 14 residues. Germline V gene lookup returns CDR1 MNHEY and CDR2 SVGEGT. V was pared by 8 bases and J by 1 base, with 11 bases between.

This clone was observed a few times. The rearrangement links TRBV30 to TRBJ1-5, with TRBD1 matching 9 bases. Germline trimming cut 3 bases from V and 4 bases from J; bases unmatched to any gene: 4. The CDR3 consists of 14 residues. CDR1 GTSNPN and CDR2 SVGIG come from the germline V gene (reference sequence). CDR3 DNA sequence: TGTGCCTGGAGCCCGGGACAGGGTAATCAGCCCCAGCATTTT. It yields the protein CAWSPGQGNQPQHF. The full variable domain, completed using reference TRBV30 and TRBJ1-5, is SQTIHQWPATLVQPVGSPLSLECTVEGTSNPNLYWYRQAAGRGLQLLFYSVGIGQISSEVPQNLSASRPQDRQFILSSKKLLLSDSGFYLCAWSPGQGNQPQHFGDGTRLSIL.

CDR3 sequence (DNA): TGTGCCATCAGTGCAAGGTCGTCTGAGGGACACGAAATCGAGGATACGCAGTATTTT. Protein product: CAISARSSEGHEIEDTQYF. The chain uses TRBV10-3 and TRBJ2-3, with D possibly matching TRBD1 (6 bases). The V gene lost 4 bases and the J gene lost 6 bases, with 29 bases spanning the gap. Germline V gene data show CDR1 as ENHRY and CDR2 as SYGVKD. The CDR3 loop spans 19 amino acids.

The chain couples TRBV5-8 to TRBJ2-5, with TRBD2 matching over 8 bases. Germline V gives CDR1 SGHTS, CDR2 YDEGEE. The CDR3 has 16 amino acids. V was clipped by 0 bases and J by 9 bases; unmatched bases: 13. The CDR3 bases are TGTGCCAGCAGCTTGGCGGGCCGGGAGGGAAGAGGGCCCCAGTACTTC. It encodes CASSLAGREGRGPQYF. Based on the CDR3 plus reference TRBV5-8 and TRBJ2-5, the full variable domain is EAGVTQSPTHLIKTRGQQATLRCSPISGHTSVYWYQQALGLGLQFLLWYDEGEERNRGNFPPRFSGRQFPNYSSELNVNALELEDSALYLCASSLAGREGRGPQYFGPGTRLLVL.

The chain is built from TRBV27 and TRBJ1-5; D uncertain. From germline, CDR1 is MNHEY and CDR2 SMNVEV (reference sequence). The germline V and J ends were trimmed by 6 bases and 0 bases, with 12 bases remaining between them. The CDR3 contains 15 residues. CDR3 bases: TGTGCCAGCAGGCCGGACGGGCCTAGCAATCAGCCCCAGCATTTT. Its translation: CASRPDGPSNQPQHF.

The chain has TRBV19 and TRBJ2-7, with D tentatively TRBD1 (5 bases). The ends were cut back, 2 bases at V and 3 bases at J, with 8 bases in the middle. Germline assignment: CDR1 LNHDA and CDR2 SQIVND (reference sequence). CDR3 size: 13 residues. The DNA for the CDR3 is TGTGCCAGTAGTATAAGGCAGGGCTACGAGCAGTACTTC. This translates into CASSIRQGYEQYF.